This T cell receptor beta chain was obtained from a study of regulatory T cells in long-lasting Graves disease (dated by TCRdb to the early 2020s). Turning to the overall study: Newly diagnosed Graves' disease patients had taken antithyroid drugs for less than 3 months. Peripheral blood TCR sequencing and RNA sequencing compared persistent Graves' disease patients with newly diagnosed Graves' disease patients. The study was conducted in China and was registered as a clinical trial. A total of 33 samples underwent TCR sequencing, from some 13 patients with persistent Graves' disease and approximately 20 patients with newly diagnosed Graves' disease. Overall results and qualifications from the work: Only the TCR beta chain was sequenced and analyzed. Preferential use of TRBV28, TRBJ1-2 and TRBJ2-5 was observed in persistent disease, whereas TRBV20-1 and TRBJ2-1 were favored in newly diagnosed disease. As a limitation, the authors acknowledged that the small sample size may reduce accuracy. Only peripheral blood was studied, because thyroid tissue, the primary lesion, was inaccessible. Compared with newly diagnosed patients, persistent Graves' disease patients had lower TCR Shannon entropy and fewer highly expanded clones, which suggests clonal expansion. A larger number of public clonotypes was shared among persistent patients (around 3,000) than among newly diagnosed patients (roughly 930).

The protocol used for the library was multiplex PCR. Data came from an Illumina HiSeq 4000. iRepertoire HTBI primers and Arm-PCR amplification of CDR3 regions were used to construct TCR beta libraries. Gel purification was performed on PCR products prior to sequencing. The original methods were these. A total of fewer than 80 TRBV and under 15 TRBJ segments were identified across samples and were used for gene usage analysis of CDR3 amino acid clonotypes. Filtered high-quality paired reads were merged into contigs using COPE and FqMerger. BLAST was used to align contigs to the IMGT TRBV, TRBD and TRBJ reference genes, and CDR3 was defined following IMGT. Clonotypes above 0.1% frequency were classified as highly expanded clones. Shannon entropy was used to measure repertoire diversity, and the Gini coefficient was used to measure V-J evenness. A clonotype found in more than one individual was treated as public. Using fastp at Q25 and MiXCR, TCRdb reprocessed the public reads and kept productive beta chains. Rows are combined by CDR3 protein, so each entry shows the most common genes and DNA. These V and J calls are TCRdb output, not the study's own analysis. The sample contains about 440,000 distinct CDR3 sequences, approximately 15% of them found a single time. 16% of the sample lies in the top ten.

What this sample's time point label stands for: newly diagnosed GD, antithyroid drugs for less than 3 months. RNA was extracted from PBMCs in TRIzol for both TCR sequencing and RNA sequencing. Graves' disease was diagnosed according to American Thyroid Association guidelines. Patients were recruited from an endocrinology department in Xi'an, China. From each patient, approximately 9 milliliters of peripheral blood was collected into an EDTA anticoagulant tube. Ficoll Paque Plus density gradient separation was used to isolate PBMCs, and no further T cell sorting was performed. An Agilent 2100 Bioanalyzer and agarose gel were used to check RNA quality, while a NanoDrop 2000 measured RNA concentration. This clonotype showed up many times. Its antigen has not been determined. No quality values exist for individual bases; no much larger clone is one base distant. Measured from the cysteine to the phenylalanine, the CDR3 is 18 residues long. Only the CDR3 portion is preserved as DNA: 54 bases, with reading frame beginning at the first base. CDR1 is given as SGHVS and CDR2 as FQNEAQ, both from the germline V gene. For this chain, trimming is 4 bases at the V end and 6 bases at the J end, and the number of junction bases without a gene match is 18.

The data also belong to a second study, concerning T cells in Graves' hyperthyroidism and ophthalmopathy. The second study, in turn, reports: Graves' hyperthyroidism was defined as stable when no progression to ophthalmopathy occurred over 18 months of follow-up. Hyperthyroidism patients were newly diagnosed, had a disease duration of under 2 months, and were aged 18 to 65 years. The study excluded patients with uncontrolled infections, other autoimmune diseases, pregnancy or lactation. Diagnoses relied on clinical symptoms, serum thyroxine and TRAb, thyroid ultrasound and orbital computed tomography. The TCR CDR3 was subjected to a first round of RT-PCR using the HTBI primer set and the Qiagen OneStep RT-PCR kit. Most expanded thyroid clonotypes (frequency above 0.001) were also detected in blood, a finding suggesting that blood repertoires may reflect thyroid immune responses. Ophthalmopathy was separated from stable hyperthyroidism by a 13 V-J signature model, with approximately 86% sensitivity and about 81% specificity obtained in cross-validation and 80%/75% obtained in testing. In validation, the model predicted progression to ophthalmopathy a median of about 6.5 months before onset, with roughly 70% sensitivity and roughly 79% specificity. To identify distinguishing TCR V-J signatures, a discovery cohort of around 100 patients was used, comprising some 43 with Graves' ophthalmopathy and 57 with stable Graves' hyperthyroidism. Whether ophthalmopathy could be predicted prospectively was tested in an independent validation cohort made up of approximately 19 hyperthyroidism patients plus 17 patients who later progressed to ophthalmopathy. The roughly 91 discovery patients were randomly divided into training and test sets at a 7:3 ratio. The study also compared thyroid tissue and blood T-cell repertoires from roughly six Graves' hyperthyroidism patients. After sampling, hyperthyroidism patients received methimazole starting at 30 mg daily, and ophthalmopathy patients received high-dose intravenous methylprednisolone. Libraries were constructed in a second round of multiplex PCR, after which size selection and purification were performed. Paired-end sequencing of the libraries was performed with 100 bp reads on an Illumina HiSeq2000. SOAPnuke was used to process the raw data, removing reads that contained adapters or uncalled bases, had a mean Phred below 15, or lacked an exact match to the constant primer or identifier. COPE v1.2.5 was used to merge the high-quality paired reads, and each unique nucleotide sequence was defined as a clonotype. MiTCR v1.1 was used to align clonotypes to the IMGT TRBV, TRBD and TRBJ reference segments. Analysis was restricted to V-J combinations with a frequency above 0.0001, which covered about 99% of repertoires. The TCS score was defined as F50 (clonal expansion) divided by E x V (chaos), with BLOSUM62-based TCRdist calculated between CDR3 peptides within each V-J. Welch's t-statistics and random forest reduced approximately 520 V-J features to under 15, which were used in a naive Bayes classifier (R e1071). No statistical method was used to fix the sample size in advance, and group allocation was not hidden from the investigators. TCR Vbeta CDR3 sequencing of 135 peripheral blood samples (over 40 ophthalmopathy, under 80 hyperthyroidism and roughly 17 progressor patients) is reported in the paper.

The chain links TRBV7-8 with TRBJ2-1, with 7 bases in between that match TRBD2. The TCR was taken from a woman in her thirties with Graves disease. Donor details come from another sample of the same person, matched by shared clones. This specimen consisted of peripheral blood mononuclear cells (PBMCs), obtained at new diagnosis, from a patient treated with antithyroid drugs. The CDR3 region: CASSSLTGLEGGGNEQFF. The nucleotide sequence reads TGTGCCAGCAGCTCTTTAACCGGACTAGAGGGCGGCGGCAATGAGCAGTTCTTC.